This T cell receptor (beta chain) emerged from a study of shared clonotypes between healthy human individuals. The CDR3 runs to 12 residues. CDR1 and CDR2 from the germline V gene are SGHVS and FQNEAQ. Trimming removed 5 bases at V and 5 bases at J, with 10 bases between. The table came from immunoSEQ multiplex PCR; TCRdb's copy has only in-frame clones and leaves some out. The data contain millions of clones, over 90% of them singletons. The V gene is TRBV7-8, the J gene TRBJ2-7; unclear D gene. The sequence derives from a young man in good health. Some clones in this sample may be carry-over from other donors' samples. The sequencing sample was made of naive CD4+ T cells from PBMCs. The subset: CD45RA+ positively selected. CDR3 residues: CASSLALNEQYF. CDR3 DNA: TGTGCCAGCAGCCTCGCATTGAACGAGCAGTACTTC.